Listed here is a single T cell receptor beta chain. The table lists this clonotype with a few counts. The target of this receptor is not known. Qualities for individual bases were not recorded, and no much larger clone is one base off. From the cysteine through the phenylalanine, the CDR3 covers 13 amino acids. The CDR3 DNA has 39 bases and is translated from base 1. V is clipped by 0 bases and J by 7 bases, and the sequence between their germline boundaries is 9 bases long. Per the germline V gene, MGHDK is the CDR1 and SYGVNS is the CDR2. This record belongs to a study of T-cell memory formation after mild COVID-19 (dated by TCRdb to the early 2020s). A note on the overall study: TCR sequence clusters from the two donors were found to be largely donor specific. Two young, previously healthy adult volunteers made up the cohort, one male and one female. T-cell clones expanding and contracting after mild COVID-19 in a couple of donors were tracked by longitudinal TCRalpha and TCRbeta repertoire sequencing. Broader findings and caveats from the paper: Only two mild cases were covered in the study, and larger cohorts including severe cases with pre-infection samples were considered necessary. Clones that contracted from day 15 to 85 showed balanced CD4/CD8 phenotypes, whereas a second wave of clones that expanded from day 15 to 37 leaned towards CD4+. Contracting CD4+ clones appeared mostly in the CM and EM memory subsets, whereas CD8+ clones were enriched in EMRA. SARS-CoV-2 specificity of the second-wave clones peaking on day 37 was not confirmed. The detection of some responding clones in pre-infection memory suggests that pre-existing cross-reactive memory T cells joined the SARS-CoV-2 response.

Sequencing was carried out with an Illumina NovaSeq 6000. cDNA libraries for TCRalpha and TCRbeta were prepared by 5'RACE using constant-segment primers, with sample barcodes and unique molecular identifiers added. Trizol reagent was used to extract RNA from every sample. Libraries were amplified in two PCR steps, with a second sample barcode and Illumina TruSeq adapters added in the second step. The libraries were sequenced on an Illumina NovaSeq using 2 x 150 bp paired-end reads. Under the source paper's analysis protocol: The reads were demultiplexed and collapsed into UMI-guided consensus sequences using migec v1.2.7. Using mixcr v2.1.11, the UMI consensuses were aligned to TRA and TRB V and J templates and assembled into clonotypes. A clonotype was counted as expanded or contracted only when both edgeR and NoisET called the clonotype significant, with the noise models trained on biological replicates. edgeR calls used a false discovery rate-adjusted p below 0.01 and a log2 fold-change threshold of 1. As an exploratory analysis of dynamics, max-normalized trajectories of the 1000 most abundant clonotypes were examined by PCA with hierarchical clustering. Separately sequenced CD4+ and CD8+ repertoires were used to assign the CD4 or CD8 phenotype of responding clones. TCRdb handled the public reads itself, with Q25 trimming in fastp and clone calling in MiXCR, and kept productive beta chains. A single entry per CDR3 protein holds the most common genes and DNA from its merged rows. The V and J calls come from TCRdb's annotation, not from the publication. The sample table shows approximately 170,000 distinct CDR3 sequences, and roughly 13% are seen once. 3% to 4% of the sample is held by the ten biggest clonotypes.

Ficoll-Paque density gradient centrifugation was used to isolate PBMCs. This receptor was taken from a man aged 18 to 29 who had mild COVID-19 (a few samples of this study predate the infection). The sample titles of this study are shuffled in the database, so cell type and time point are left out; the donor was told from shared clones. Sequencing was done on a sample of PBMCs or a T cell subset sorted from them (not recorded which). The sequence is built from TRBV25-1 and TRBJ2-5, with the D gene too uncertain to name. The encoded CDR3 is CASSEYRRVTQYF. The DNA reads TGTGCCAGCAGTGAATATAGACGGGTGACCCAGTACTTC.